Listed here are 23 T cell receptor beta chains from one sample, sequenced in a study of beta chain features in type 1 diabetes. Of the isolated RNA, all was reverse transcribed, and so the sequenced material was expressed TCRB transcripts. The method was immunoSEQ multiplex PCR; TCRdb's version includes in-frame clones alone and lacks a portion of them. The sample has 250,000 to 350,000 clones; around 13% are singletons. Sequencing was performed on central memory CD4+ T cells from blood. These TCRs come from a man younger than 45 in good health.

This clone was detected a few times. V usage is TRBV19 and J usage is TRBJ1-1; D call uncertain. Germline CDR1 and CDR2: LNHDA and SQIVND (reference sequence). The CDR3 covers 13 residues. Trimming took 2 bases from V and 1 from J, leaving 5 bases between them. Here the CDR3 reads CASSIYRNTEAFF. Here the CDR3 DNA reads TGTGCCAGTAGTATATACAGGAACACTGAAGCTTTCTTT.

The V call is TRBV4-3, the J call TRBJ2-3; D perhaps matches TRBD2 (5 bases). V lost 0 bases and J 8 bases, leaving 9 bases between the germline ends. From germline, CDR1 is LGHNA and CDR2 YSLEER. The CDR3 has 13 residues. The CDR3 DNA reads as TGCGCCAGCAGCCAAGATTACGGAGGTACGCAGTATTTT. Translation gives CASSQDYGGTQYF.

This chain uses TRBV7-9 with TRBJ1-1, with TRBD1 matching over 7 bases. Germline CDR1 and CDR2: SEHNR and FQNEAQ (reference sequence). CDR3 length: 18 residues. V gave up 5 bases and J gave up 5 bases; unmatched junction bases: 20. This CDR3 is CASSQRRLGQAPRTEAFF. The CDR3, as DNA: TGTGCCAGCAGCCAACGCCGCCTCGGACAGGCTCCGCGGACTGAAGCTTTCTTT.

In this sample, this clone turned up a few times. The chain has TRBV30 and TRBJ1-3; possibly TRBD1 for D (5 bases). The CDR3 extends over 16 amino acids. Germline values: CDR1 GTSNPN, CDR2 SVGIG (reference sequence). Trimming removed 0 bases at V and 0 bases at J, with 12 bases between. The CDR3 loop is CAWSVGDPSSGNTIYF. The CDR3, as DNA: TGTGCCTGGAGTGTAGGGGACCCAAGCTCTGGAAACACCATATATTTT.

This clone was recorded many times. The V gene is TRBV12-5, the J gene TRBJ1-5; tentatively, D is TRBD1 (6 bases). Germline assignment: CDR1 LGHNT and CDR2 FRNRAP. The CDR3 contains 15 residues. V was cut by 1 base and J by 1 base, with 8 bases left in between. The CDR3 nucleotides are TGTGCTAGTGGTTTGGGCCAGGGGAGCAATCAGCCCCAGCATTTT. It specifies CASGLGQGSNQPQHF. Full variable domain (remainder filled in from reference TRBV12-5 and TRBJ1-5): DARVTQTPRHKVTEMGQEVTMRCQPILGHNTVFWYRQTMMQGLELLAYFRNRAPLDDSGMPKDRFSAEMPDATLATLKIQPSEPRDSAVYFCASGLGQGSNQPQHFGDGTRLSIL.

The chain recombines TRBV5-1 with TRBJ2-5; 7 bases line up with TRBD2. V trimming: 6 bases; J trimming: 4 bases; junction bases outside the gene matches: 15. Germline values: CDR1 SGHRS, CDR2 YFSETQ. This CDR3 spans 16 amino acids. This chain's CDR3 is CASTSGGGGPIETQYF. The CDR3 nucleotides read TGCGCCAGCACGTCGGGCGGGGGTGGCCCAATAGAGACCCAGTACTTC. Supplemented by reference TRBV5-1 and TRBJ2-5, the full variable domain reads KAGVTQTPRYLIKTRGQQVTLSCSPISGHRSVSWYQQTPGQGLQFLFEYFSETQRNKGNFPGRFSGRQFSNSRSEMNVSTLELGDSALYLCASTSGGGGPIETQYFGPGTRLLVL.

In this sample, this clone turned up a few times. This chain joins TRBV6-1 and TRBJ1-1, with a tentative D call TRBD1 (6 bases). V was shortened by 5 bases and J by 5 bases, with 12 bases between the two germline ends. Germline CDR1 and CDR2: MNHNS and SASEGT. The CDR3 length is 13 residues. Written as DNA, the CDR3 is TGTGCCAGCAGTCTACAGGGTGGGACTGAAGCTTTCTTT. Its translation is CASSLQGGTEAFF.

This clone was counted only a few times. A much larger clone differs from this one at a single base, so this may be a read error. The chain joins TRBV7-6 to TRBJ1-1, with D hard to call. From germline, CDR1 is SGHVS and CDR2 FNYEAQ. V shed 1 base and J shed 1 base, with 4 bases lying between them. The length of the CDR3 is 13 residues. As DNA, the CDR3 is TGTGCCAGCAGCTTAGACAAGAACACTGAAGCTTTCTTT. The encoded protein is CASSLDKNTEAFF.

Comments on this clone: One junction end disagrees with the germline gene, perhaps due to a read error. The gene calls are TRBV6-1 and TRBJ1-1, with D possibly being TRBD1 (5 bases). CDR1 is MNHNS, CDR2 SASEGT, per germline. The CDR3 length is 16 residues. The CDR3 nucleotides are TGCGCCAGCAGTGAAGACAGACGAATGAAGAACACTGAAGCTTTCTTT. This translates into CASSEDRRMKNTEAFF.

V and J are TRBV5-4 and TRBJ2-1, with 7 bases that match TRBD1. The CDR3 has 14 residues. The V gene end was trimmed by 4 bases and the J gene end by 6 bases; junction bases not matched to a gene: 7. The germline gives CDR1 SGHNT, CDR2 YYREEE (reference sequence). In DNA, the CDR3 is TGTGCCAGCAGCCAGATGACAGGGATCAATGAGCAGTTCTTC. Encoded protein: CASSQMTGINEQFF.

Note on this clone: One base separates it from a far larger clone, so it is likely a read error. The rearrangement links TRBV7-8 to TRBJ1-5, with D unclear. CDR1 and CDR2 from the germline V gene are SGHVS and FQNEAQ. V was clipped by 1 base and J by 3 bases, with 4 bases between them. The length of the CDR3 is 13 residues. DNA for the CDR3: TGTGCCAGCAGCTTAGGGCTCAATCAGCCCCAGCATTTT. Its translation: CASSLGLNQPQHF.

This clone was seen only a few times. The V and J genes are TRBV7-2 and TRBJ2-4; D may be TRBD2 (6 bases). Trimming left V 5 bases short and J 4 bases short, with 15 bases between. Germline V CDR1 and CDR2: SGHTA, FQGNSA. The CDR3 has 15 residues. CDR3 in DNA: TGTGCCAGCAGCCCCCCCGGGGGTTCAAAAAACATTCAGTACTTC. Translating it yields CASSPPGGSKNIQYF.

This clone came up many times. The chain carries TRBV10-3 and TRBJ1-2, with D possibly being TRBD1 (5 bases). The CDR3 runs 11 residues. Germline V gives CDR1 ENHRY, CDR2 SYGVKD. Trimming removed 8 bases from V and 6 bases from J, with 10 bases in between. The CDR3 DNA sequence: TGTGCCATCGGCGGGACGGATGGCTACACCTTC. Amino acid sequence: CAIGGTDGYTF.

This clone was seen a few times. The chain carries TRBV5-1 and TRBJ2-5, with D unresolved. The CDR3 extends over 16 amino acids. Germline-derived CDR1 and CDR2 are SGHRS and YFSETQ. V lost 0 bases, J lost 3 bases, and 15 bases lay in between. CDR3 in DNA: TGCGCCAGCAGCTTGGGCCAGGTCGCAAGGGAAGAGACCCAGTACTTC. Amino acid sequence: CASSLGQVAREETQYF. Variable domain in full (rest from reference TRBV5-1 and TRBJ2-5): KAGVTQTPRYLIKTRGQQVTLSCSPISGHRSVSWYQQTPGQGLQFLFEYFSETQRNKGNFPGRFSGRQFSNSRSEMNVSTLELGDSALYLCASSLGQVAREETQYFGPGTRLLVL.

This clone was counted between two and nine times. The CDR3 DNA sequence: TGTGCCAGCAGTGACTCGCCTAGCGGGGCCACAGATACGCAGTATTTT. Protein product: CASSDSPSGATDTQYF. The genes are TRBV6-4 and TRBJ2-3, with 9 positions matching TRBD2. Trimming removed 0 bases from V and 2 bases from J; junction bases left unmatched: 3. This CDR3 spans 16 amino acids. CDR1 and CDR2 from the germline V gene are MRHNA and SNTAGT.

Ten or more counts support this clone. This sample includes further DNA sequences coding for the same CDR3. V usage is TRBV18 and J usage is TRBJ2-7, with D perhaps TRBD1 (5 bases). The CDR3 covers 12 residues. Germline CDR1 KGHSH, CDR2 LQKENI. The V end lost 0 bases, the J end lost 7 bases, and 7 bases lay between the germline ends. CDR3 region: CASSPPAGEQYF. In DNA, the CDR3 is TGTGCCAGCTCACCACCGGCAGGGGAGCAGTACTTC.

For the CDR3, the DNA is TGCGCCAGCAGCCCGGACAGGGAAAACTATGGCTACACCTTC. Its translation is CASSPDRENYGYTF. V is TRBV5-1 and J is TRBJ1-2; 8 bases align to TRBD1. V dropped 4 bases and J dropped 2; count of bases not matched to a gene: 4. The germline CDR1 and CDR2 sequences are SGHRS and YFSETQ. The CDR3 runs to 14 residues.

This clone was counted between two and nine times. Other DNA sequences in the same sample also yield this CDR3. The chain recombines TRBV4-1 with TRBJ1-4, with a possible D match to TRBD1 (5 bases). Trimming pared 3 bases from V and 3 bases from J, leaving 11 bases between. The germline V gene encodes CDR1 MGHRA and CDR2 YSYEKL. The CDR3 contains 15 residues. CDR3 loop: CASSQGDRSNEKLFF. Here the CDR3 DNA reads TGCGCCAGCAGCCAGGGGGACCGCTCTAATGAAAAACTGTTTTTT.

This clone appeared a few times. The gene calls are TRBV5-1 and TRBJ2-6, with D hard to call. Germline CDR1 and CDR2: SGHRS and YFSETQ. Trimming pared 1 base from V and 0 bases from J, leaving 8 bases between. The CDR3 length is 16 residues. CDR3 sequence reads: CASSLRLSSGANVLTF. The CDR3 DNA is TGCGCCAGCAGCTTGAGGCTTAGCTCTGGGGCCAACGTCCTGACTTTC.

This clone has only a few counts. The rearrangement links TRBV30 to TRBJ2-7, with no clear D. Looked up from germline, CDR1 is GTSNPN and CDR2 is SVGIG (reference sequence). The CDR3 is 13 amino acids. V gave up 2 bases and J gave up 2 bases, with 10 bases separating them. The CDR3 reads CAWSTATTYEQYV. The CDR3 DNA reads TGTGCCTGGAGTACAGCAACGACCTACGAGCAGTACGTC.

This clone was counted only a few times. This chain uses TRBV11-1 with TRBJ2-7; tentative D call: TRBD1 (6 bases). The CDR3 sequence is 12 residues long. Germline V gene lookup returns CDR1 SGHAT and CDR2 FQDESV (reference sequence). Trimming removed 4 bases from V and 5 bases from J, with 9 bases in between. The CDR3 DNA follows: TGTGCCAGCAGCTGGGACAACAACGAGCAGTACGTC. Encoded protein: CASSWDNNEQYV.

The genes are TRBV6-6 and TRBJ1-5; D is unclear. From germline, CDR1 is MNHNY and CDR2 SVGAGI (reference sequence). Trimming removed 5 bases from V and 7 bases from J, with 12 bases in between. CDR3 length: 13 amino acids. As DNA, the CDR3 is TGTGCCAGCAGTGATGACCCGACCCAGCCCCAGCATTTT. Translation: CASSDDPTQPQHF.

This clone came up a few times. The chain joins TRBV6-6 to TRBJ2-3, with 7 bases aligning to TRBD1. The germline gives CDR1 MNHNY, CDR2 SVGAGI (reference sequence). V shed 0 bases, J shed 5 bases, and the junction held 5 bases outside the gene matches. The CDR3 totals 15 residues. The CDR3 protein is CASSYSTGRGDTQYF. CDR3 bases: TGTGCCAGCAGTTACTCGACAGGGAGAGGAGATACGCAGTATTTT.